This T cell receptor beta chain was documented in a study of shared clonotypes between healthy human individuals. The overall study: Per donor, CD8 memory used one plate, CD8 naive used two, CD4 memory used three and CD4 naive used three.

In the case of this clone: Antigen specificity is unknown.

CD8 cells classed as naive were CD45RO-negative and positively selected for CCR7, excluding terminally differentiated effector memory CD45RA+ cells. Study-level points and caveats: Clonotypes shared by all four sorted-subset donors had higher generation probabilities than non-shared clonotypes. Naive subsets generally had larger estimated richness than memory subsets.

CDR1 and CDR2 from the germline V gene are SEHNR and FQNEAQ (reference sequence). The CDR3 has 15 residues. V lost 5 bases to trimming and J lost 0 bases; unmatched junction nucleotides: 5. The protocol was immunoSEQ multiplex PCR, while the TCRdb copy is restricted to in-frame clones and leaves out a portion. The data contain roughly 590,000 clones, less than 97% of them singletons. This receptor was identified in a woman in her 30s in good health. The sample consisted of naive CD8+ T cells sorted from blood. The chain is built from TRBV7-9 and TRBJ1-1, with TRBD1 identical over 8 bases. For the CDR3, the DNA is TGTGCCAGCAGCCAGGGGGCAGGAGTGAACACTGAAGCTTTCTTT. Encoded protein: CASSQGAGVNTEAFF.